Presented here are 20 T cell receptor beta chains from one specimen sequenced in a study of blood T cell repertoires in COVID-19. Generated by immunoSEQ multiplex PCR, the TCRdb table keeps only in-frame clones and is missing some. The sample has tens of thousands of clones, about 90% seen once. What was sequenced was peripheral blood. The receptors were sampled from a man between 70 and 80 years old with active COVID-19.

This rearrangement joins TRBV5-1 to TRBJ2-5; 12 bases align to TRBD2. The CDR3 contains 15 residues. Germline V gene lookup returns CDR1 SGHRS and CDR2 YFSETQ. Trimming took 4 bases from V and 2 from J; bases not matched to a gene: 3. The CDR3 protein is CASSQTSGGQETQYF. CDR3 in DNA: TGCGCCAGCAGCCAGACTAGCGGGGGACAAGAGACCCAGTACTTC. The full variable domain, completed using reference TRBV5-1 and TRBJ2-5, is KAGVTQTPRYLIKTRGQQVTLSCSPISGHRSVSWYQQTPGQGLQFLFEYFSETQRNKGNFPGRFSGRQFSNSRSEMNVSTLELGDSALYLCASSQTSGGQETQYFGPGTRLLVL.

The chain joins TRBV2 to TRBJ2-2, with 7 bases that match TRBD2. The germline V gene has CDR1 SNHLY and CDR2 FYNNEI. This CDR3 is 15 amino acids long. V dropped 8 bases and J dropped 4; count of bases not matched to a gene: 10. The CDR3, as DNA: TGTGCCAGCCGTCGGGGCGGGGGTGGCACCGGGGAGCTGTTTTTT. Amino acids: CASRRGGGGTGELFF.

The chain links TRBV2 to TRBJ2-3, with TRBD2 matching 7 bases. The CDR3 spans 16 residues. The V gene end was trimmed by 5 bases and the J gene end by 4 bases; junction bases not matched to a gene: 12. CDR1 SNHLY and CDR2 FYNNEI come from the germline V gene. CDR3 loop: CASSRSSGAGSDTQYF. CDR3 in DNA: TGTGCCAGCAGTCGGTCGAGCGGGGCGGGCTCAGATACGCAGTATTTT.

J is TRBJ2-3 and V is TRBV5-1; 10 nucleotides agree with TRBD2. V lost 0 bases and J lost 6; bases outside the gene matches: 10. CDR1 and CDR2 from the germline V gene are SGHRS and YFSETQ. This CDR3 is 17 amino acids long. In nucleotides, the CDR3 is TGCGCCAGCAGCTTGGTGCTGCTAGCGGGGGCGGGGGATACGCAGTATTTT. This gives the protein CASSLVLLAGAGDTQYF. Looking up the rest from reference TRBV5-1 and TRBJ2-3 gives the full variable domain: KAGVTQTPRYLIKTRGQQVTLSCSPISGHRSVSWYQQTPGQGLQFLFEYFSETQRNKGNFPGRFSGRQFSNSRSEMNVSTLELGDSALYLCASSLVLLAGAGDTQYFGPGTRLTVL.

This sequence joins TRBV5-4 and TRBJ2-7, with 8 bases that match TRBD1. The trim removed 7 bases at V and 6 bases at J, leaving 9 bases unmatched. Germline V gives CDR1 SGHNT, CDR2 YYREEE (reference sequence). The CDR3 loop spans 13 amino acids. CDR3 region: CASGLQGAGEQYF. DNA for the CDR3: TGTGCCAGCGGACTTCAGGGGGCAGGCGAGCAGTACTTC.

The sample holds one count of this clone. The chain recombines TRBV9 with TRBJ2-2, with a weak D call TRBD2 (6 bases). This CDR3 has 17 amino acids. V was cut by 4 bases and J by 6 bases, with 22 bases left in between. Germline CDR1 reads SGDLS; CDR2 reads YYNGEE. The CDR3 loop is CASSLSPGVPGAGELFF. In nucleotides, the CDR3 is TGTGCCAGCAGCCTTAGCCCGGGGGTGCCCGGAGCCGGGGAGCTGTTTTTT.

The J gene is TRBJ2-1, the V gene TRBV30, with TRBD2 matching over 11 bases. There are 16 residues in the CDR3. J gave up 7 bases and V 1 base, and 9 bases lay outside the gene matches. The germline gives CDR1 GTSNPN, CDR2 SVGIG (reference sequence). CDR3 sequence reads: CAWSASHSGGANEQFF. The CDR3 DNA follows: TGTGCCTGGAGTGCCTCTCATAGCGGGGGGGCAAATGAGCAGTTCTTC.

The chain joins TRBV6-2 or TRBV6-3 to TRBJ2-2, with TRBD1 matching over 8 bases. The germline CDR1 and CDR2 sequences are MNHEY and SVGEGT. The V segment lost 4 bases and the J segment 5 bases; nucleotides outside the gene matches: 9. CDR3 length equals 16 residues. This CDR3 reads CASSLSTGVLTGELFF. In DNA form, the CDR3 reads TGTGCCAGCAGTTTATCGACAGGGGTTTTGACCGGGGAGCTGTTTTTT.

This sequence joins TRBV5-1 and TRBJ1-2; possibly TRBD1 for D (6 bases). The CDR3 length is 14 residues. The V end was cut by 5 bases, the J end by 1 base, with 12 bases between. Germline-derived CDR1 and CDR2 are SGHRS and YFSETQ. DNA for the CDR3: TGCGCCAGCAGTCTCGACAGGAGTAACTATGGCTACACCTTC. This translates into CASSLDRSNYGYTF.

V usage is TRBV24-1 and J usage is TRBJ2-5; D might be TRBD1 or TRBD2, each matching 5 bases. V lost 9 bases and J lost 7, with 14 bases in between. Germline assignment: CDR1 KGHDR and CDR2 SFDVKD. This CDR3 contains 12 residues. The CDR3 is CATRGQRGTQYF. CDR3 DNA: TGTGCCACCCGTGGACAACGGGGGACCCAGTACTTC.

The rearrangement joins TRBV15 to TRBJ2-7; D may be TRBD2 (5 bases). This CDR3 comprises 15 residues. V was clipped by 0 bases and J by 12 bases, with 21 bases between them. Germline assignment: CDR1 LNHNV and CDR2 YYDKDF (reference sequence). Written as DNA, the CDR3 is TGTGCCACCAGCAGAGATGGCCGGGATTCAGAGCTACTGTACTTC. Its protein is CATSRDGRDSELLYF. The whole variable domain, filled in from reference TRBV15 and TRBJ2-7, reads DAMVIQNPRYQVTQFGKPVTLSCSQTLNHNVMYWYQQKSSQAPKLLFHYYDKDFNNEADTPDNFQSRRPNTSFCFLDIRSPGLGDTAMYLCATSRDGRDSELLYFGPGTRLTVT.

On this clone itself: An end of the junction differs from the germline gene, which may be a read error. The CDR3 sequence: CASSIDRGEQFF. The CDR3 DNA reads as TGTGCTAGCAGCATCGACAGGGGTGAGCAGTTCTTC. V is TRBV7-7 and J is TRBJ2-1; 8 nucleotides agree with TRBD1. Per germline, CDR1 SSHAT and CDR2 FNYEAQ (reference sequence). The length of the CDR3 is 12 residues.

This clone has only one observation. The rearrangement joins TRBV7-8 to TRBJ1-2; 9 nucleotides agree with TRBD1. The junction had 8 bases not matched to a gene; V was cut back by 4 bases and J by 5 bases. This CDR3 is 15 amino acids long. The germline V gene encodes CDR1 SGHVS and CDR2 FQNEAQ. CDR3 coding DNA: TGTGCCAGCAGCTCTAGGGGACAGGGACTGTATGGCTACACCTTC. Translation: CASSSRGQGLYGYTF.

The sample holds a few counts of this clone. The CDR3 sequence is CASSGQGNYNEQFF. As DNA, the CDR3 is TGTGCCAGCAGCGGACAGGGTAACTACAATGAGCAGTTCTTC. V usage is TRBV7-3 and J usage is TRBJ2-1; 8 bases are shared with TRBD1. The CDR3 has 14 amino acids. CDR1 SGHTA and CDR2 FQGTGA come from the germline V gene. V was clipped by 5 bases and J by 3 bases; unmatched bases: 3.

The chain carries TRBV11-3 and TRBJ2-2, with D uncertain. Trimming shortened V by 4 bases and J by 6 bases, and 9 bases separated the two germline ends. Germline V gives CDR1 SGHNT, CDR2 YENEEA. The CDR3 totals 13 residues. The CDR3 spells CASSSREAGELFF. The CDR3 nucleotides are TGTGCCAGCAGCTCCCGAGAGGCCGGGGAGCTGTTTTTT.

The chain employs TRBV5-1 and TRBJ2-7; 10 positions agree with TRBD2. The germline CDR1 and CDR2 sequences are SGHRS and YFSETQ. The CDR3 totals 17 residues. V gave up 0 bases and J gave up 0 bases; unmatched junction bases: 6. CDR3 loop: CASSLAATSGNSYEQYF. The DNA for the CDR3 is TGCGCCAGCAGCTTGGCCGCAACTAGCGGGAACTCCTACGAGCAGTACTTC.

This clone has only one observation. As DNA, the CDR3 is TGTGCCAGCAGCTTATTTACAGGGGGCGCGTACACAGATACGCAGTATTTT. As protein: CASSLFTGGAYTDTQYF. V usage is TRBV5-6 and J usage is TRBJ2-3, with 9 bases aligning to TRBD1. V shed 2 bases, J shed 2 bases, and the junction held 9 bases outside the gene matches. The V gene's germline CDR1 is SGHDT and CDR2 YYEEEE. The CDR3 has 17 residues.

This rearrangement joins TRBV29-1 to TRBJ1-1, with D perhaps TRBD1 (6 bases). The germline V gene has CDR1 SQVTM and CDR2 ANQGSEA. V lost 7 bases and J 4 bases, leaving 16 bases between the germline ends. This CDR3 contains 13 residues. The CDR3 region has the DNA TGCAGCGGCCTTTGGGGAGGGGGCACTGAAGCTTTCTTT. Residues: CSGLWGGGTEAFF.

A single count supports this clone. V gene TRBV24-1 combines with J gene TRBJ2-2, with 8 nucleotides matching TRBD1. The CDR3 extends over 16 amino acids. V dropped 6 bases and J dropped 1; count of bases not matched to a gene: 6. CDR1 and CDR2 from the germline V gene are KGHDR and SFDVKD. The CDR3 nucleotides read TGTGCCACCAGTTTGCCTGGGACAGGGAACACCGGGGAGCTGTTTTTT. This translates into CATSLPGTGNTGELFF.

V usage is TRBV7-9 and J usage is TRBJ2-1; a possible D gene is TRBD2 (5 bases). Germline V gene data show CDR1 as SEHNR and CDR2 as FQNEAQ (reference sequence). V lost 2 bases and J lost 0, with 8 bases in between. The CDR3 extends over 15 amino acids. The CDR3 DNA reads TGTGCCAGCAGCTTACGAGGGAGCTCCTACAATGAGCAGTTCTTC. It is translated as CASSLRGSSYNEQFF.